Listed below are T cell receptor beta chains from one sample, sequenced in a study of cytomegalovirus exposure and HLA in healthy donors. Only in-frame clones appear in the TCRdb table, and some are missing; sequencing was by immunoSEQ multiplex PCR. The sample shows roughly 220,000 clones, approximately 80% of them seen only once. The sequenced sample was PBMCs. These receptors were obtained from a man aged 25-45 years in good health and CMV-seronegative. Each CDR3 is given with its conserved first and last residue. A D gene is named only where the DNA matches it firmly. Only part of the rows carry a size: once, few, many, or a class if the clone is expanded.

CASIRSAGGSREQYF,TGTGCCAGCATCAGGTCAGCGGGGGGGTCGAGAGAGCAGTACTTC,TRBJ2-7,once,TRBD2,TRBV7-2
CASSLEDDSPAFF,TGTGCCAGCAGCTTAGAAGATGACAGCCCAGCTTTCTTT,TRBJ1-1,.,.,TRBV11-2
CASSLGGGGAYEQYF,TGTGCCAGCAGCTTAGGGGGCGGGGGGGCCTACGAGCAGTACTTC,TRBJ2-7,.,TRBD2,TRBV7-8
CASSPGAIQETQYF,TGTGCCAGTAGTCCAGGGGCGATCCAAGAGACCCAGTACTTC,TRBJ2-5,.,.,TRBV19
CASSTRLASQETQYF,TGTGCCAGTAGTACTCGACTAGCGAGCCAAGAGACCCAGTACTTC,TRBJ2-5,.,TRBD2,TRBV19
CASSQPSAGGYEQYF,TGCGCCAGCAGCCAACCGTCCGCAGGGGGCTACGAGCAGTACTTC,TRBJ2-7,.,TRBD1,TRBV4-1
CASSEWGLNSPLHF,TGTGCCAGCAGTGAATGGGGCCTAAATTCACCCCTCCACTTT,TRBJ1-6,.,.,TRBV6-1
CASSLAQGTNYEQYF,TGTGCCAGCAGCTTAGCGCAGGGGACTAACTACGAGCAGTACTTC,TRBJ2-7,few,.,TRBV7-9
CASSFSTISGYEQYF,TGTGCCAGCAGTTTTTCCACGATTTCGGGCTACGAGCAGTACTTC,TRBJ2-7,.,.,TRBV28
CASSGQGAANEKLFF,TGTGCCAGTAGTGGACAGGGGGCTGCTAATGAAAAACTGTTTTTT,TRBJ1-4,.,TRBD1,TRBV19
CATRGRANEKLFF,TGTGCCACGCGGGGACGTGCTAATGAAAAACTGTTTTTT,TRBJ1-4,once,.,TRBV6-1
CASSLFGPRQGSTGELFF,TGTGCCAGCAGCCTGTTTGGCCCGAGACAGGGTTCAACCGGGGAGCTGTTTTTT,TRBJ2-2,.,TRBD1,TRBV11-2
CASSQNAGGLTDTQYF,TGCGCCAGCAGCCAGAACGCGGGGGGCTTGACAGATACGCAGTATTTT,TRBJ2-3,.,TRBD2,TRBV4-3
CASSPDGGRTGPQYF,TGTGCCAGTAGTCCCGACGGGGGACGGACCGGGCCCCAGTACTTC,TRBJ2-5,.,.,TRBV19
CAISESASTNGYTF,TGTGCCATCAGTGAGTCGGCCTCAACTAATGGCTACACCTTC,TRBJ1-2,.,.,TRBV10-3
CASTQDAGQSYEQYF,TGTGCCAGCACCCAAGATGCGGGACAGTCCTACGAGCAGTACTTC,TRBJ2-7,.,.,TRBV7-2
CASSQDGSGEQFF,TGCGCCAGCAGCCAAGATGGTAGCGGGGAGCAGTTCTTC,TRBJ2-1,once,TRBD2,TRBV4-1
CASSTQGAYYGYTF,TGTGCCAGCAGTACGCAGGGGGCTTACTATGGCTACACCTTC,TRBJ1-2,.,TRBD1,TRBV28
CASSSGQLINSPLHF,TGTGCCAGCAGCTCCGGACAGCTAATTAATTCACCCCTCCACTTT,TRBJ1-6,.,.,TRBV7-8
CASSLVGDETRGYTF,TGCGCCAGCAGCTTGGTAGGGGATGAAACTCGGGGCTACACCTTC,TRBJ1-2,.,.,TRBV5-1
CASSSSGQKNEKLFF,TGCGCCAGCAGTAGTTCGGGACAGAAAAATGAAAAACTGTTTTTT,TRBJ1-4,few,TRBD1,TRBV5-1